The rows below give T cell receptor beta chains drawn from one sample of a study of cytomegalovirus exposure and HLA in healthy donors. Assay used: immunoSEQ multiplex PCR; TCRdb lists only in-frame clones, some missing. This sample has more than 100,000 clones; roughly 68% occur once, and the top ten carry roughly 6%. Sequenced sample: PBMCs. These receptors were taken from a woman in her 50s in good health and CMV-seropositive. CDR3s include the opening cysteine and the closing phenylalanine or tryptophan. Each record gives: CDR3 length, J gene, D gene, clone size, V gene, CDR3 DNA, CDR3 protein. The D gene is left open where the match is weak. Clone size appears in some rows only: once, few, many, or a class for an expanded clone.

14 TRBJ1-1 TRBD1 few TRBV7-6 TGTGCCAGCAGCGAACAGGGGGTGGACACTGAAGCTTTCTTT CASSEQGVDTEAFF
14 TRBJ1-1 . . TRBV18 TGTGCCAGCTCACCCCAGGGTAGGGGCACTGAAGCTTTCTTT CASSPQGRGTEAFF
19 TRBJ2-3 TRBD1 . TRBV7-2 TGTGCCAGCAGCCCAGGGGGACAGGGTCGAGTTGGGGGCACAGATACGCAGTATTTT CASSPGGQGRVGGTDTQYF
18 TRBJ2-6 . . TRBV18 TGTGCCAGCTCACCTCTAGGTGGAGAGAGCTCTGGGGCCAACGTCCTGACTTTC CASSPLGGESSGANVLTF
18 TRBJ2-3 TRBD2 . TRBV7-2 TGTGCCAGCAGCAAACCCCTTCGGGTAGCGGGGACACCAGATACGCAGTATTTT CASSKPLRVAGTPDTQYF
13 TRBJ1-5 . . TRBV6-1 TGTGCCAGCAAAGGTTCAGGGGCCCAGCCCCAGCATTTT CASKGSGAQPQHF
13 TRBJ2-2 TRBD1 . TRBV29-1 TGCAGCGTCGGGGACAGGGAGGCCGGGGAGCTGTTTTTT CSVGDREAGELFF
13 TRBJ1-4 . . TRBV7-9 TGTGCCAGCAGCTTAGCGGTCGGTGAAAAACTGTTTTTT CASSLAVGEKLFF
13 TRBJ1-3 . few TRBV7-9 TGTGCCAGCAGCCGGGTTTCTGGAAACACCATATATTTT CASSRVSGNTIYF
12 TRBJ1-1 . once TRBV7-8 TGTGCCAGCAGCCACCGGGGCACTGAAGCTTTCTTT CASSHRGTEAFF
16 TRBJ2-3 . . TRBV7-2 TGTGCCAGCAGCCAACGGACGGGGAAACACACAGATACGCAGTATTTT CASSQRTGKHTDTQYF
13 TRBJ1-1 TRBD1 . TRBV10-3 TGTGCCATCAGTGAGTTGACGGACAGGCAAGCTTTCTTT CAISELTDRQAFF
12 TRBJ2-5 . few TRBV6-5 TGTGCCAGCGGGACTTATCAAGAGACCCAGTACTTC CASGTYQETQYF
15 TRBJ2-1 TRBD2 . TRBV7-2 TGTGCCAGCTCTCTATGGAGCGGGGGAAATAATGAGCAGTTCTTC CASSLWSGGNNEQFF
14 TRBJ2-2 . . TRBV15 TGTGCCACCAGCAGAGATCAGCGTAGGGGGGAGCTGTTTTTT CATSRDQRRGELFF
11 TRBJ2-5 . few TRBV20-1 TGCAGTGCTCCTAAGTTAGAGACCCAGTACTTC CSAPKLETQYF
13 TRBJ1-6 TRBD1 . TRBV6-5 TGTGCCAGCAGTTTCGGGACAGGGTGCACCCTCCACTTT CASSFGTGCTLHF
16 TRBJ2-4 . . TRBV6-1 TGTGCCAGCAGTGATTCTGGGGCGCTGGCCAAAAACATTCAGTACTTC CASSDSGALAKNIQYF
15 TRBJ2-7 TRBD1 . TRBV5-1 TGCGCCAGCAGCCCGGCAGGGACAGGGCTTTACGAGCAGTACTTC CASSPAGTGLYEQYF
18 TRBJ1-2 . . TRBV7-8 TGTGCCAGCAACGACGGGCCCCACATGGCGGGGCGCAACTATGGCTACACCTTC CASNDGPHMAGRNYGYTF
13 TRBJ1-5 . . TRBV6-5 TGTGCCAGCAGTTACGGGCAGGAACAGCCCCAGCATTTT CASSYGQEQPQHF